Listed below are T cell receptor beta chains from one sample, sequenced in a study of control samples from healthy donors and cancer patients. Method: immunoSEQ multiplex PCR; TCRdb's copy keeps in-frame clones and lacks some. The data show 150,000 to 200,000 clones, 96% seen once. The specimen sequenced was blood. The receptors come from a woman aged 30 to 39 in good health. The CDR3 runs from the conserved cysteine through the conserved F or W. The order of the fields is J gene, V gene, D gene, clone size, CDR3 DNA, CDR3 protein. D genes are given only for firm matches. Some rows have no size entry. The others give once, few or many, or a class for an expanded clone.

J gene: TRBJ2-1
V gene: TRBV5-6
D gene: .
clone size: .
CDR3 DNA: TGTGCCAGCAGCTTGCCGACATTGACGGCGTTCTTC
CDR3 protein: CASSLPTLTAFF

J gene: TRBJ1-5
V gene: TRBV2
D gene: .
clone size: .
CDR3 DNA: TGTGCCAGCAGTGAAAAGGGGGGTTTGGCGGCCCTCCGCAATCAGCCCCAGCATTTT
CDR3 protein: CASSEKGGLAALRNQPQHF

J gene: TRBJ2-5
V gene: TRBV4-1
D gene: .
clone size: once
CDR3 DNA: TGCGCCAGCAGCCAAGATGGTTCCTGGGAGACCCAGTACTTC
CDR3 protein: CASSQDGSWETQYF

J gene: TRBJ2-1
V gene: TRBV5-1
D gene: .
clone size: .
CDR3 DNA: TGCGCCAGCAGCCCCTTTGGTAGCGGATACCGGAATGAGCAGTTCTTC
CDR3 protein: CASSPFGSGYRNEQFF

J gene: TRBJ1-6
V gene: TRBV5-4
D gene: .
clone size: .
CDR3 DNA: TGTGCCAGCAGCTTGGGACAGTATAATTCACCCCTCCACTTT
CDR3 protein: CASSLGQYNSPLHF

J gene: TRBJ2-5
V gene: TRBV5-1
D gene: TRBD2
clone size: .
CDR3 DNA: TGCGCCAGCAGCAACAAAGGGACTAGCGGCCAAGAGACCCAGTACTTC
CDR3 protein: CASSNKGTSGQETQYF

J gene: TRBJ2-7
V gene: TRBV27
D gene: TRBD1
clone size: .
CDR3 DNA: TGTGCCAGCAGTTTATACGGGACAGCAACCTACGAGCAGTACTTC
CDR3 protein: CASSLYGTATYEQYF

J gene: TRBJ2-7
V gene: TRBV24-1
D gene: TRBD1
clone size: .
CDR3 DNA: TGTGCCACCAGTGATTTTGTCGTGACAGGGGCCTACGAGCAGTACTTC
CDR3 protein: CATSDFVVTGAYEQYF

J gene: TRBJ2-2
V gene: TRBV6-4
D gene: .
clone size: .
CDR3 DNA: TGTGCCAGCAGAAAAGACAGGTCGAACACCGGGGAGCTGTTTTTT
CDR3 protein: CASRKDRSNTGELFF

J gene: TRBJ2-1
V gene: TRBV30
D gene: TRBD2
clone size: once
CDR3 DNA: TGTGCCTGGTCTCCGGGACTAGTCTCCTACAATGAGCAGTTCTTC
CDR3 protein: CAWSPGLVSYNEQFF

J gene: TRBJ1-4
V gene: TRBV6-4
D gene: .
clone size: once
CDR3 DNA: TGTGCCAGCAGTGAAAGTAACAGCCCCGGAAAACTGTTTTTT
CDR3 protein: CASSESNSPGKLFF

J gene: TRBJ1-2
V gene: TRBV6-5
D gene: .
clone size: .
CDR3 DNA: TGTGCCAGCCCTTCAGGGAAAGGGTATGGCTACACCTTC
CDR3 protein: CASPSGKGYGYTF

J gene: TRBJ2-2
V gene: TRBV7-8
D gene: TRBD1
clone size: .
CDR3 DNA: TGTGCCAGCAGCCCAGGGACAGGGGGTTACACCGGGGAGCTGTTTTTT
CDR3 protein: CASSPGTGGYTGELFF

J gene: TRBJ1-1
V gene: TRBV28
D gene: .
clone size: .
CDR3 DNA: TGTGCCAGCAGTTCACCCCTTTGGGGAGAGAGGGCTTTCTTT
CDR3 protein: CASSSPLWGERAFF

J gene: TRBJ2-1
V gene: TRBV10-2
D gene: .
clone size: .
CDR3 DNA: TGCGCCAGCAGTGTCCAGTCGGGGGCGCGGAATGAGCAGTTCTTC
CDR3 protein: CASSVQSGARNEQFF

J gene: TRBJ1-5
V gene: TRBV28
D gene: TRBD1
clone size: .
CDR3 DNA: TGTGCCAGCAGTACAGGGGGCGCAATGAGGAATCAGCCCCAGCATTTT
CDR3 protein: CASSTGGAMRNQPQHF

J gene: TRBJ1-6
V gene: TRBV5-1
D gene: TRBD1
clone size: .
CDR3 DNA: TGCGCCAGCAGCCTAACGGGACAGCATAATTCACCCCTCCACTTT
CDR3 protein: CASSLTGQHNSPLHF

J gene: TRBJ2-2
V gene: TRBV19
D gene: .
clone size: .
CDR3 DNA: TGTGCCAGTAGTTTTGGGACATCGAACACCGGGGAGCTGTTTTTT
CDR3 protein: CASSFGTSNTGELFF

J gene: TRBJ1-3
V gene: TRBV28
D gene: .
clone size: .
CDR3 DNA: TGTGCCAGCAGTTTTGGTAGGGAACCCTCTGGAAACACCATATATTTT
CDR3 protein: CASSFGREPSGNTIYF